Here is one T cell receptor beta chain with its context. Antigen unknown. TCRdb redid the calling of the RT-PCR reads with MiXCR, one entry per CDR3 protein. This sample carries 180,000 or so distinct CDR3 sequences, 9.5% to 15% of them seen once, and the ten largest clones take 29%. This sample is drawn from a study of response to subunit inactivated influenza vaccine. General study results and limits: Authors suggested each seasonal flu vaccination may recruit only limited numbers of new T cells.

CDR3 length: 15 amino acids. V shed 3 bases, J shed 1 base, and the junction held 5 bases outside the gene matches. Germline V gives CDR1 SEHNR, CDR2 FQNEAQ (reference sequence). These data were also filed under a second study, of T cells expressing NK-cell markers. From that second work: Libraries used 5'RACE template switching adding universal primer site and UMIs. HCMV serostatus: seven of eight sequenced donors positive, one negative. The dominant NKG2C+ clonotypes represented roughly 1.0-7.5% of CD8+ T cells in over 5 donors. Dominance of the CD3+CD56-NKG2C+ fraction by these clonotypes also held in several donors.

The starting material was CD8+ T cells sorted from PBMCs, obtained roughly 12 days after vaccination. The rearrangement joins TRBV7-9 to TRBJ1-2; 7 bases fit TRBD1. The source of this sequence is a man in his fifties who received an inactivated influenza vaccine. The CDR3 DNA sequence: TGTGCCAGCAGCTTGGGGACAGCTTATAACTATGGCTACACCTTC. Amino acid sequence: CASSLGTAYNYGYTF.